Here is one TCR beta chain with its context. Using immunoSEQ multiplex PCR, the repertoire was profiled, and TCRdb retains in-frame clones only, with some absent. The data hold 100,000 or so clones, with about 89% observed a single time. This record comes from a study of blood T cell repertoires in COVID-19. V lost 4 bases and J lost 6; bases outside the gene matches: 13. The CDR3 spans 17 residues. Germline V CDR1 and CDR2: SGDLS, YYNGEE. The rearrangement links TRBV9 to TRBJ2-3; the match to TRBD2 covers 11 bases. The sample taken for sequencing was peripheral blood. The receptor was isolated from a man in his 60s with acute or convalescent COVID-19. CDR3 loop: CASSLGLAGSQGDTQYF. For the CDR3, the DNA is TGTGCCAGCAGCCTCGGACTAGCGGGCTCCCAGGGGGATACGCAGTATTTT.